This T cell receptor (beta chain) was sequenced during a study of PD-L1 blockade in urothelial cancer. V shed 3 bases and J 3 bases; nucleotides not matched to a gene: 4. This CDR3 is built from 16 residues. Germline V gene lookup returns CDR1 MNHEY and CDR2 SMNVEV (reference sequence). Using immunoSEQ multiplex PCR, the repertoire was profiled, and TCRdb retains in-frame clones only, with some absent. The table shows some 77,000 clones, with about nine tenths occurring only once. The sequence was obtained from a woman aged 70 to 79 with urothelial cancer. The sequencing here drew on PBMCs, taken around atezolizumab (anti-PD-L1) treatment. J is TRBJ2-1 and V is TRBV27; TRBD2 matches 11 bases. CDR3 coding DNA: TGTGCCAGCAGTTTGTTAGCGGGAGGGGGCTACAATGAGCAGTTCTTC. The encoded protein is CASSLLAGGGYNEQFF.